The 17 T cell receptor beta chains reported below all come from one sample, sequenced in a study of T cell changes during pregnancy in multiple sclerosis. TCRdb keeps only in-frame clones here, not all; method: immunoSEQ multiplex PCR. The sample records 40,000 to 45,000 clones, 88% being singletons. Sample: CD8+ T cells from peripheral blood mononuclear cells, taken after pregnancy. The origin of the receptors is a female donor in good health, enrolled as a control in a pregnancy study.

The chain is built from TRBV19 and TRBJ2-5; TRBD2 agrees at 12 bases. The germline V gene has CDR1 LNHDA and CDR2 SQIVND (reference sequence). The CDR3 contains 14 residues. V lost 5 bases, J lost 5 bases, and 3 bases stayed unmatched. This chain's CDR3 is CASSGLAGLETQYF. For the CDR3, the DNA is TGTGCCAGTAGTGGACTAGCGGGGCTGGAGACCCAGTACTTC. Variable domain in full (rest from reference TRBV19 and TRBJ2-5): DGGITQSPKYLFRKEGQNVTLSCEQNLNHDAMYWYRQDPGQGLRLIYYSQIVNDFQKGDIAEGYSVSREKKESFPLTVTSAQKNPTAFYLCASSGLAGLETQYFGPGTRLLVL.

The chain couples TRBV6-1 to TRBJ1-5; 7 bases are a match to TRBD1. CDR1 and CDR2 (germline): MNHNS, SASEGT. Trimming cost V 3 bases and J 5 bases; bases outside gene matches: 7. The CDR3 runs to 15 residues. CDR3 region: CASSDLDREDQPQHF. The CDR3 nucleotides are TGTGCCAGCAGTGATCTCGACAGGGAAGATCAGCCCCAGCATTTT.

The chain has TRBV7-9 and TRBJ2-7; 7 bases are shared with TRBD1. Unmatched junction bases numbered 14, after V lost 4 bases and J lost 5 bases. This CDR3 is built from 16 residues. Per germline, CDR1 SEHNR and CDR2 FQNEAQ (reference sequence). The CDR3 here is CASSSSGTVVPDEQYF. The CDR3 DNA follows: TGTGCCAGCAGCTCCTCCGGGACAGTCGTCCCCGACGAGCAGTACTTC.

The genes are TRBV11-2 and TRBJ2-3; TRBD1 matches at 10 bases. Germline values: CDR1 SGHAT, CDR2 FQNNGV. The CDR3 runs 18 residues. The junction had 11 bases not matched to a gene; V was cut back by 2 bases and J by 3 bases. CDR3 region: CASSLTTSGTGETDTQYF. DNA for the CDR3: TGTGCCAGCAGCTTAACCACCAGCGGGACAGGGGAGACAGATACGCAGTATTTT. Using reference TRBV11-2 and TRBJ2-3 for the parts outside the CDR3, the full variable domain is EAGVAQSPRYKIIEKRQSVAFWCNPISGHATLYWYQQILGQGPKLLIQFQNNGVVDDSQLPKDRFSAERLKGVDSTLKIQPAKLEDSAVYLCASSLTTSGTGETDTQYFGPGTRLTVL.

This clone was seen just once. The chain recombines TRBV7-8 with TRBJ2-3; 13 nucleotides line up with TRBD2. Germline loops: CDR1 SGHVS, CDR2 FQNEAQ. J was trimmed by 6 bases and V by 4 bases; bases with no gene match: 4. The CDR3 contains 15 residues. This CDR3 reads CASSSGTSGADTQYF. CDR3 in DNA: TGTGCCAGCAGCTCCGGGACTAGCGGGGCGGATACGCAGTATTTT.

The CDR3 sequence: CASTNGADGYTF. In DNA form, the CDR3 reads TGTGCCAGCACCAATGGGGCGGACGGCTACACCTTC. The chain links TRBV6-6 to TRBJ1-2; the D gene is possibly TRBD1 (5 bases). V lost 7 bases and J lost 8, with 14 bases in between. Germline loops: CDR1 MNHNY, CDR2 SVGAGI (reference sequence). CDR3 length: 12 residues.

The V and J genes are TRBV5-6 and TRBJ2-7; 9 bases align to TRBD1. V shed 3 bases, J shed 6 bases, and the junction held 4 bases outside the gene matches. The length of the CDR3 is 13 residues. CDR1 and CDR2 (germline): SGHDT, YYEEEE. CDR3 sequence reads: CASSWDRVPEQYF. The DNA of the CDR3 is TGTGCCAGCAGCTGGGACAGGGTACCCGAGCAGTACTTC.

The chain couples TRBV5-6 to TRBJ1-2, with a weak D call TRBD1 (5 bases). In germline, CDR1 is SGHDT, CDR2 YYEEEE. V was shortened by 0 bases and J by 5 bases, with 17 bases between the two germline ends. The CDR3 covers 16 residues. Written as DNA, the CDR3 is TGTGCCAGCAGCTTGGAGGGTCAGGGCAACAGATATGGCTACACCTTC. It codes for CASSLEGQGNRYGYTF.

The J gene is TRBJ2-3, the V gene TRBV7-9; tentative D call: TRBD2 (5 bases). Germline CDR1 and CDR2: SEHNR and FQNEAQ (reference sequence). The V gene lost 4 bases and the J gene lost 6 bases, with 8 bases spanning the gap. There are 12 residues in the CDR3. DNA for the CDR3: TGTGCCAGCAGCTCCCGAGGGGATACGCAGTATTTT. Translation: CASSSRGDTQYF.

The chain combines TRBV6-5 with TRBJ1-2, with D possibly matching TRBD1 (5 bases). The ends were cut back, 5 bases at V and 7 bases at J, with 14 bases in the middle. This CDR3 spans 13 amino acids. The germline V gene encodes CDR1 MNHEY and CDR2 SVGAGI. The CDR3 sequence: CASSKDPRAGYTF. DNA of the CDR3: TGTGCCAGCAGTAAGGACCCCAGGGCTGGCTACACCTTC.

The chain employs TRBV4-3 and TRBJ2-3; D not certain. CDR1 and CDR2 from the germline V gene are LGHNA and YSLEER. The CDR3 consists of 15 residues. The germline V and J ends were trimmed by 0 bases and 0 bases, with 7 bases remaining between them. The CDR3 nucleotides read TGCGCCAGCAGCCAAGATCGGGTCAGCACAGATACGCAGTATTTT. It yields the protein CASSQDRVSTDTQYF.

This clone occurred many times. This rearrangement joins TRBV4-2 to TRBJ2-2, with unresolved D. CDR1 and CDR2 from the germline V gene are LGHNA and YNFKEQ. V gave up 1 base and J gave up 2 bases, with 5 bases separating them. This CDR3 region has 14 residues. The CDR3 bases are TGTGCCAGCAGCCAAGCAGGAAACACCGGGGAGCTGTTTTTT. This encodes CASSQAGNTGELFF.

The chain links TRBV15 to TRBJ1-6; 10 bases fit TRBD1. The CDR3 totals 16 residues. Germline values: CDR1 LNHNV, CDR2 YYDKDF (reference sequence). The V and J ends lost 4 bases and 7 bases, in that order; junction bases with no gene match: 7. CDR3 bases: TGTGCCACCAGCAAGGGACAGGGGTCATTGAATTCACCCCTCCACTTT. Translated: CATSKGQGSLNSPLHF.

V and J are TRBV14 and TRBJ2-1, with TRBD2 matching 8 bases. Germline V gene lookup returns CDR1 SGHDN and CDR2 FVKESK. V shed 4 bases, J shed 9 bases, and the junction held 11 bases outside the gene matches. The CDR3 totals 15 residues. Here the CDR3 reads CASSRPGSGVPEQFF. CDR3 sequence (DNA): TGTGCCAGCAGCCGCCCGGGTAGCGGGGTCCCTGAGCAGTTCTTC. The variable domain in full, with the rest retrieved from reference TRBV14 and TRBJ2-1, is EAGVTQFPSHSVIEKGQTVTLRCDPISGHDNLYWYRRVMGKEIKFLLHFVKESKQDESGMPNNRFLAERTGGTYSTLKVQPAELEDSGVYFCASSRPGSGVPEQFFGPGTRLTVL.

The genes are TRBV5-6 and TRBJ2-5, with D possibly matching TRBD2 (6 bases). The CDR3 is made up of 16 amino acids. The ends were cut back, 2 bases at V and 0 bases at J, with 14 bases in the middle. Germline V gives CDR1 SGHDT, CDR2 YYEEEE. For the CDR3, the DNA is TGTGCCAGCAGCTTCTCCGGGTGGGGGGACCAAGAGACCCAGTACTTC. Protein product: CASSFSGWGDQETQYF.

This chain uses TRBV27 with TRBJ2-3; tentative D call: TRBD2 (5 bases). Looked up from germline, CDR1 is MNHEY and CDR2 is SMNVEV (reference sequence). V shed 7 bases and J shed 5 bases, with 13 bases lying between them. This CDR3 contains 13 residues. CDR3 sequence reads: CASTSQRGDTQYF. Written as DNA, the CDR3 is TGTGCCAGCACCTCTCAACGGGGAGATACGCAGTATTTT.

The chain recombines TRBV13 with TRBJ2-1; 10 nucleotides line up with TRBD2. Trimming cost V 8 bases and J 11 bases; bases outside gene matches: 9. This CDR3 contains 13 residues. The germline V gene has CDR1 PRHDT and CDR2 FYEKMQ (reference sequence). Written as DNA, the CDR3 is TGTGCCAGCGGGGTAGCGGGGGGATTACAGCAGTTCTTC. Residues: CASGVAGGLQQFF. The whole variable domain, filled in from reference TRBV13 and TRBJ2-1, reads AAGVIQSPRHLIKEKRETATLKCYPIPRHDTVYWYQQGPGQDPQFLISFYEKMQSDKGSIPDRFSAQQFSDYHSELNMSSLELGDSALYFCASGVAGGLQQFFGPGTRLTVL.